This T cell receptor (beta chain) was captured by sequencing in a study of tumor-infiltrating lymphocytes in localized non-small cell lung cancer. Study context: Patients included smokers and never-smokers with various histologies, some sampled after neoadjuvant chemotherapy. Broader study findings: Technical variation could not be separated from intratumor heterogeneity here.

Details on this clone: The target antigen is unknown.

V trimming: 5 bases; J trimming: 8 bases; junction bases outside the gene matches: 13. CDR3 length equals 16 residues. Germline V CDR1 and CDR2: SEHNR, FQNEAQ (reference sequence). The repertoire was sequenced with immunoSEQ multiplex PCR; TCRdb's copy has only in-frame clones and lacks some. The data contain some 15,000 clones, 75% to 85% of them singletons. Sequencing was performed on lung tumor tissue. The receptor was derived from a human donor with non-small cell lung cancer. This chain links TRBV7-9 with TRBJ2-1; 9 positions match TRBD1. The CDR3 is CASSANLGTGRDEQFF. DNA for the CDR3: TGTGCCAGCAGCGCCAACCTCGGGACAGGGAGGGATGAGCAGTTCTTC.